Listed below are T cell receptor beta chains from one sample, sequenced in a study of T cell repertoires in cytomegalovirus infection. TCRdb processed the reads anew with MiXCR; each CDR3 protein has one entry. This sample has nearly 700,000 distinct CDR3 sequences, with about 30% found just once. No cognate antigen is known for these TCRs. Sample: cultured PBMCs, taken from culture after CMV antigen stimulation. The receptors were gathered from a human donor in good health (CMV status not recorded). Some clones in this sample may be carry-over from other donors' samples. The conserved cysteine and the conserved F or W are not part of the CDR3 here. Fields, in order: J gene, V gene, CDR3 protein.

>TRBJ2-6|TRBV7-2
ASSFPTGAPSGANVLT
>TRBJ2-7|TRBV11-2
ASSLDRAVGEQY
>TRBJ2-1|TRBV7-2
ASSALSDSYNEQF
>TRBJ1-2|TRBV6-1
ASSEVQGYGYT
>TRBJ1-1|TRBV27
ASSGGGRITEAF
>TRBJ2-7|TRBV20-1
SARSGTGDPYEQY
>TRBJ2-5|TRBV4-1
ASSQGLGSQETQY
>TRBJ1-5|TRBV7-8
ASGRVRDGNQPQH
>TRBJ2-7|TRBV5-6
ASSLGGLAVNEQY
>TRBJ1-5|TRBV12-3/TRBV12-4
ATGFGANQPQH
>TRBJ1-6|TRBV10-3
AISAGTGDNSPLH
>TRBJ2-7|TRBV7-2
ASSLVVRDEQY
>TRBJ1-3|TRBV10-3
AITSATGSSGNTIY
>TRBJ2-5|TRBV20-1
SATSGGKETQY
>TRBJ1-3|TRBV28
ASSLRQGGNTIY
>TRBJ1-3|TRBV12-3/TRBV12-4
ASSLTGTYSGNTIY
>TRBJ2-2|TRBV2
ASRAGSPTGELF
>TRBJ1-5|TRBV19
ASTVETTGLSNQPQH
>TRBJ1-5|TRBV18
ASSPPGRISNQPQH
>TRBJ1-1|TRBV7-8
ASSLLLGNTEAF
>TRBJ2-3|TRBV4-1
ASSQEGLAGVGDTQY
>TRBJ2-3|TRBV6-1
ASSPPGTSGARTDTQY